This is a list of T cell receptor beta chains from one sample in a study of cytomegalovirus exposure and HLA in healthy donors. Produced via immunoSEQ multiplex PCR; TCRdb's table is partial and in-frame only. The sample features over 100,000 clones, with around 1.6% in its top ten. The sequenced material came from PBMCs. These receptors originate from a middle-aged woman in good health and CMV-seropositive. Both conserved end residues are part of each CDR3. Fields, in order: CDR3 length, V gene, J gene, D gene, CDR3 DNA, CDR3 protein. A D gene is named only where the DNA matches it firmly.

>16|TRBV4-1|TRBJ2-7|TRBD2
TGCGCCAGCAGCCCAGCTAGCGGGAGGGCCCGATACGAGCAGTACTTC
CASSPASGRARYEQYF
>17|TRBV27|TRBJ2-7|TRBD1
TGTGCCAGCAGTTTCTTCAACGGCGGGACAGGGGTCGGGGAGCAGTACTTC
CASSFFNGGTGVGEQYF
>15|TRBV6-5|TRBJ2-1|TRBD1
TGTGCCAGCAGACCCCCCTGGACAGGGAACAATGAGCAGTTCTTC
CASRPPWTGNNEQFF
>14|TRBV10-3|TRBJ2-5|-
TGTGCCATCAGTCGGACAGAAAGCCAAGAGACCCAGTACTTC
CAISRTESQETQYF
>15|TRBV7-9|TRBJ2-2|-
TGTGCCAGCAGCTTGCCAGGTCCAAGTCCCGGGGAGCTGTTTTTT
CASSLPGPSPGELFF
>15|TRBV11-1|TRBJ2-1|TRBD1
TGTGCCAGCAGCGGAAGGACAGGGGCGGACAATGAGCAGTTCTTC
CASSGRTGADNEQFF
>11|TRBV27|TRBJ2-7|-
TGTGCCAGCGGCTCAGCCTACGAGCAGTACTTC
CASGSAYEQYF
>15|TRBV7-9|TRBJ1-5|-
TGTGCCAGCAGCTACGGGTTCGAGCAGAATCAGCCCCAGCATTTT
CASSYGFEQNQPQHF
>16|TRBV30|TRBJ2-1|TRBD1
TGTGCCTGGAGTGGCCAAATAGGGGGCAGCTACAATGAGCAGTTCTTC
CAWSGQIGGSYNEQFF
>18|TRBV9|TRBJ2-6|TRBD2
TGTGCCAGCAGCGTAGGACTAGCGGGAGGTTCTGGGGCCAACGTCCTGACTTTC
CASSVGLAGGSGANVLTF
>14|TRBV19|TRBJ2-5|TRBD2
TGTGCCAGTAGCCTTAGCGGGAGTGGGGAGACCCAGTACTTC
CASSLSGSGETQYF
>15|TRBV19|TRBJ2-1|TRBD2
TGTGCCAGTAGTATAATGGTAGCGGGAGTTCATGAGCAGTTCTTC
CASSIMVAGVHEQFF
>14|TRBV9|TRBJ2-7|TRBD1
TGTGCCAGCAGCGTGGGGACAGACCCCCACGAGCAGTACTTC
CASSVGTDPHEQYF
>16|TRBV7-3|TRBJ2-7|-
TGTGCCAGCAGCTTACTTTTCGCGGGGACCAGCTACGAGCAGTACTTC
CASSLLFAGTSYEQYF
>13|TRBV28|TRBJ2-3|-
TGTGCCACCTCGACTCCTTCCACAGATACGCAGTATTTT
CATSTPSTDTQYF
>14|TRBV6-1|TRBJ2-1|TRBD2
TGTGCCACGACGGGCGGGAGTACCTACAATGAGCAGTTCTTC
CATTGGSTYNEQFF
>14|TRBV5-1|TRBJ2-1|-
TGCGCCAGCAGTCTCGACACCGCCAACAATGAGCAGTTCTTC
CASSLDTANNEQFF
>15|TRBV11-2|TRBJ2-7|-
TGTGCCAGCAGCTTAGATCGGTACGGTCCCTACGAGCAGTACTTC
CASSLDRYGPYEQYF
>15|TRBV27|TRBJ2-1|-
TGTGCCAGCAGTTTCGTGACAGGAACCTACAATGAGCAGTTCTTC
CASSFVTGTYNEQFF
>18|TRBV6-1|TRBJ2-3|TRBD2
TGTGCCAGCAGTGAATGGGGGACTAGCGGGAGTAGAACAGATACGCAGTATTTT
CASSEWGTSGSRTDTQYF
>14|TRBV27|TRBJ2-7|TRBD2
TGTGCCAGCAGTTTATGGGGGGGGGTCTACGAGCAGTACTTC
CASSLWGGVYEQYF
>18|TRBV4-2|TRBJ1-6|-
TGTGCCAGCAGCCAAGAGATCCGGGGGAGCTCCTATAATTCACCCCTCCACTTT
CASSQEIRGSSYNSPLHF
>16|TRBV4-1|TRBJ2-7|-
TGCGCCAGCAGCCATCCCCTCAGGACTACCCCCGGGGAGCAGTACTTC
CASSHPLRTTPGEQYF
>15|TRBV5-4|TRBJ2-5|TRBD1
TGTGCCAGCAGCTCCCTAGACAGGGTTGGAGAGACCCAGTACTTC
CASSSLDRVGETQYF
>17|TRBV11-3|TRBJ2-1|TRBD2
TGTGCCAGCAGCTTATTCCCAGCGGGAGGCAGGGGCAATGAGCAGTTCTTC
CASSLFPAGGRGNEQFF
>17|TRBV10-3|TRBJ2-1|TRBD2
TGTGCCATCAGTGAGTCGGTTGGTAGCGGGAGATCTAATGAGCAGTTCTTC
CAISESVGSGRSNEQFF
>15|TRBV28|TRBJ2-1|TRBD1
TGTGCCAGCAGTTGGGGGCAGGGGGCGATCAATGAGCAGTTCTTC
CASSWGQGAINEQFF
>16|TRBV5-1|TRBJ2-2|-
TGCGCCAGCAGCTTGGCCGGCACAGGGACCACCGGGGAGCTGTTTTTT
CASSLAGTGTTGELFF
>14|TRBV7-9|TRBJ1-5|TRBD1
TGTGCCAGCAGCTGGACAGGGGCTCAACAGCCCCAGCATTTT
CASSWTGAQQPQHF
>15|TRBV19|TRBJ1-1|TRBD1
TGTGCCAGTAGTCCAAATTCAGGGGGCCGGACTGAAGCTTTCTTT
CASSPNSGGRTEAFF
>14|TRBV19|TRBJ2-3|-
TGTGCCAGTAGTTCCCAGGGGAGCACAGATACGCAGTATTTT
CASSSQGSTDTQYF
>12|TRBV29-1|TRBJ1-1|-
TGCAGCGTTGACGGGGGTAACACTGAAGCTTTCTTT
CSVDGGNTEAFF
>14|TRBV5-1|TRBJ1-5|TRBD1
TGCGCCAGCAGCCCAGGGACAGAGTATCAGCCCCAGCATTTT
CASSPGTEYQPQHF
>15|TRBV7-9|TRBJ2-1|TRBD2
TGTGCCAGCAGCGAAAGCGGGAGACTCGACAATGAGCAGTTCTTC
CASSESGRLDNEQFF
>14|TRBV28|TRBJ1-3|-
TGTGCCAGTGGGCCCTATAACTCTGGAAACACCATATATTTT
CASGPYNSGNTIYF
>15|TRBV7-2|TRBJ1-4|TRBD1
TGTGCCAGCAGCCTTGACAGGGGGCGAGTTGAAAAACTGTTTTTT
CASSLDRGRVEKLFF
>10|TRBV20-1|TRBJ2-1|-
TGCAGTGCTAACAGGAATGAGCAGTTCTTC
CSANRNEQFF
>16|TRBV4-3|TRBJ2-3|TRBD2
TGCGCCAGCAGCCAAGATGGACTAGCGATCACAGATACGCAGTATTTT
CASSQDGLAITDTQYF
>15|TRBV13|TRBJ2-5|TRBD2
TGTGCCAGCAGCACGAGGACTAGCATAAAAGAGGCCCAGTACTTC
CASSTRTSIKEAQYF
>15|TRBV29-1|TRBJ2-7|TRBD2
TGCAGCGCGATCCCCGGGACTAGCATCTCGCACGAGCAGTACTTC
CSAIPGTSISHEQYF
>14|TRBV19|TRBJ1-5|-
TGTGCCAGTAGTATGGACAGCCCAAATCAGCCCCGGCATTTT
CASSMDSPNQPRHF
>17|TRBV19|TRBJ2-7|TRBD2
TGTGCCAGTAGTATAGATCTAGCGGGAGGGCTCGCCTACGAGCAGTACTTC
CASSIDLAGGLAYEQYF
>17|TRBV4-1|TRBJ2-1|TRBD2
TGCGCCAGCAGCCAAGGCCTAAAGGGAGGGCCCGAAAATGAGCAGTTCTTC
CASSQGLKGGPENEQFF
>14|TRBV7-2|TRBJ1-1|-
TGTGCCAGCAGCACGAACAGATTCGACACTGAAGCTTTCTTT
CASSTNRFDTEAFF
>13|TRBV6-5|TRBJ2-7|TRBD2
TGTGCCAGCAGATTAGCGGGAGGGTTCGAGCAGTACTTC
CASRLAGGFEQYF
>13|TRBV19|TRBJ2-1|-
TGTGCCAGTAGTATTCTAGCGAACAATGAGCAGTTCTTC
CASSILANNEQFF
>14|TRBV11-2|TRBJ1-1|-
TGTGCCAGCAGACCGGGGACTCGGGACACTGAAGCTTTCTTT
CASRPGTRDTEAFF
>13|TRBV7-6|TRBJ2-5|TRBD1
TGTGCCAGCAGCGAAGGCATCGGACAGGCTTTCTACTTC
CASSEGIGQAFYF
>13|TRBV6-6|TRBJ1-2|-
TGTGCCAGCATTGCGCTAGGGGCCTATGGCTACACCTTC
CASIALGAYGYTF
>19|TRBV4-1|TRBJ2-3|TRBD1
TGCGCCAGCAGCCAAGAAGTGGGGGCACCCAGGGGGAGCACAGATACGCAGTATTTT
CASSQEVGAPRGSTDTQYF
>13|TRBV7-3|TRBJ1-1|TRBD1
TGTGCCAGCAGCTTTGACAGGGGCACTGAAGCTTTCTTT
CASSFDRGTEAFF
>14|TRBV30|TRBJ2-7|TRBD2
TGTGCCTCCCAAGGTCCGGGAGGGCCCCACGAGCAGTACTTC
CASQGPGGPHEQYF
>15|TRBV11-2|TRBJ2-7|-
TGTGCCAGCAGCTCGAGGGTGGATGGCTCCTACGAGCAGTACTTC
CASSSRVDGSYEQYF
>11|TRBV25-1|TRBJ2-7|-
TGTGCCGCAGGCAGCTACTACGAGCAGTACTTC
CAAGSYYEQYF
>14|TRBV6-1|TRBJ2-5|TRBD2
TGTGCCAGCAGTGCTGGGACTAGTTCAGAGACCCAGTACTTC
CASSAGTSSETQYF
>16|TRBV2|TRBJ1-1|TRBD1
TGTGCCAGCAGGGACAGGCGTCAACAGGGGGGAACTGAAGCTTTCTTT
CASRDRRQQGGTEAFF
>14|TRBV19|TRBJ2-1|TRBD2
TGTGCCAGTAGGGCCAGCGGGAGTTCCCATGAGCAGTTCTTC
CASRASGSSHEQFF
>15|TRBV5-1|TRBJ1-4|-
TGCGCCAGCAGCTTGGCCGGGTCGAGTAACGAAAAACTGTTTTTT
CASSLAGSSNEKLFF
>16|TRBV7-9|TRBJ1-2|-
TGTGCCAGCAGCTTTAGCAGGGTGGCAGCAAACTATGGCTACACCTTC
CASSFSRVAANYGYTF
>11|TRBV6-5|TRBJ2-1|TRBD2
TGTGCCAGCAGTTCTAGCGGGAGGTGGTTCTTC
CASSSSGRWFF